Listed here is a single TCR beta chain. The data derive from a study of T-cell memory formation after mild COVID-19. There are 13 residues in the CDR3. Trimming shortened V by 6 bases and J by 8 bases, and 11 bases separated the two germline ends. TCRdb recomputed calls from the 5' RACE reads with MiXCR, one row per CDR3 protein. This sample carries 470,000 or so distinct CDR3 sequences, roughly 23% of them seen once, and the ten largest clones take about an eighth. This rearrangement joins TRBV12-3 or TRBV12-4 to TRBJ1-6; D unclear. The receptor comes from an adult woman who had mild COVID-19 (a few samples of this study predate the infection). Cell type and time point are not known. Sequencing used PBMCs or a T cell subset sorted from them (not recorded which). CDR3 nucleotide sequence: TGTGCCAGCAGCCCCCGAATGTATTCACCCCTCCACTTT. Encoded protein: CASSPRMYSPLHF.